The present entry profiles one TCR beta chain with its context. This entry comes from a study of blood T cell repertoires in COVID-19. Study-level information: Sites across the United States, Italy and Spain contributed samples from acute and convalescent COVID-19. Nucleic acid was either cDNA or gDNA, and it came from T cells, B-cell-depleted T cells, or PBMCs.

V lost 0 bases to trimming and J lost 0 bases, with 12 bases between them. Germline V CDR1 and CDR2: MDHEN, SYDVKM. The CDR3 length is 16 residues. During active infection, Seattle patients enrolled and were then monitored through disease. Libraries were prepared by immunoSEQ multiplex PCR; TCRdb keeps only in-frame clonotypes and omits some of them. The sample consists of roughly 220,000 clones, more than 75% of them appearing once. The TCR originated in an elderly woman with COVID-19, enrolled during active disease. The genes are TRBV28 and TRBJ2-7; D remains ambiguous. Sequenced: peripheral blood. The CDR3 sequence: CASSLWTSPVSYEQYF. CDR3 DNA sequence: TGTGCCAGCAGTTTATGGACTTCTCCGGTCTCCTACGAGCAGTACTTC.